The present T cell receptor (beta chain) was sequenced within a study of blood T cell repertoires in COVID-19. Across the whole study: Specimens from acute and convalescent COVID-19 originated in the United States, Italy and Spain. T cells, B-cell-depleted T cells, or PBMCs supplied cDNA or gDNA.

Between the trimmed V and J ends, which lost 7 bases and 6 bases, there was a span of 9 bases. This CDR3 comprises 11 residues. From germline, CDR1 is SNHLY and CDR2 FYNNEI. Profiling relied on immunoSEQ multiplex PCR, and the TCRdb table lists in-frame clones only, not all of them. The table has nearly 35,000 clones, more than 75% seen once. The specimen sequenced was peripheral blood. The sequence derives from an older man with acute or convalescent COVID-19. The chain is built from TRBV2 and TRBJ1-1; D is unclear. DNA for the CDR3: TGTGCCAGCACAAAGGAGGCTGAAGCTTTCTTT. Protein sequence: CASTKEAEAFF.